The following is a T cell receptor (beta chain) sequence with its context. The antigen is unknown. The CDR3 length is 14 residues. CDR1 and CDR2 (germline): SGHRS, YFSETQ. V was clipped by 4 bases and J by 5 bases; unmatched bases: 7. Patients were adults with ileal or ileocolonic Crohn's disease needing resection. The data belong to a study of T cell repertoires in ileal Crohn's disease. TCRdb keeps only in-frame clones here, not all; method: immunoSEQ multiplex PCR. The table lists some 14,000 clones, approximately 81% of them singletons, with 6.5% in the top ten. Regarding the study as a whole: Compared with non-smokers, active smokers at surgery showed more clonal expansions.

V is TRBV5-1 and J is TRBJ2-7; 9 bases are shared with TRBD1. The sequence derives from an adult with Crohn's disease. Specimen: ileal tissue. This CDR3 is CASSPDRGQDEQYF. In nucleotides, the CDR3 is TGCGCCAGCAGCCCGGACAGGGGTCAGGACGAGCAGTACTTC.